This T cell receptor (beta chain) was captured by sequencing in a study of human T cells and chemical hapten exposure. Overall study results and limits: Expanded TCRs formed significantly more large CDR3 similarity clusters than controls. DPC sensitization produced no change in TCRs with frequency above 1 in 1000. The donor cohort had alopecia, so its immune response may not match that of healthy people.

This clonotype was counted between two and nine times. The antigen is unknown. Between the trimmed V and J ends, which lost 6 bases and 4 bases, there was a span of 24 bases. This CDR3 has 17 amino acids. CDR1 is MNHNY and CDR2 is SVGAGI in the germline V gene (reference sequence). TCRdb used MiXCR to reprocess the RACE reads, holding one entry per CDR3 protein. The sample gives about 120,000 distinct CDR3 sequences, 13% of which show up once; around 2.8% is in the top ten. Indicated time point: pre-sensitization, week 0. Noted treatment: therapeutic diphenylcyclopropenone sensitization with weekly scalp DPC.

Sequencing used whole blood, obtained in connection with sensitization to the hapten diphenylcyclopropenone (DPC). The TCR sequence derives from a woman between 18 and 29 years old with alopecia areata. Some clones in this sample may be carry-over from other donors' samples. The chain couples TRBV6-6 to TRBJ2-5; the D gene is possibly TRBD2 (7 bases). Here the CDR3 reads CASRREGIGEGGETQYF. The CDR3 DNA is TGTGCCAGCAGAAGGGAAGGTATCGGGGAGGGGGGAGAGACCCAGTACTTC.